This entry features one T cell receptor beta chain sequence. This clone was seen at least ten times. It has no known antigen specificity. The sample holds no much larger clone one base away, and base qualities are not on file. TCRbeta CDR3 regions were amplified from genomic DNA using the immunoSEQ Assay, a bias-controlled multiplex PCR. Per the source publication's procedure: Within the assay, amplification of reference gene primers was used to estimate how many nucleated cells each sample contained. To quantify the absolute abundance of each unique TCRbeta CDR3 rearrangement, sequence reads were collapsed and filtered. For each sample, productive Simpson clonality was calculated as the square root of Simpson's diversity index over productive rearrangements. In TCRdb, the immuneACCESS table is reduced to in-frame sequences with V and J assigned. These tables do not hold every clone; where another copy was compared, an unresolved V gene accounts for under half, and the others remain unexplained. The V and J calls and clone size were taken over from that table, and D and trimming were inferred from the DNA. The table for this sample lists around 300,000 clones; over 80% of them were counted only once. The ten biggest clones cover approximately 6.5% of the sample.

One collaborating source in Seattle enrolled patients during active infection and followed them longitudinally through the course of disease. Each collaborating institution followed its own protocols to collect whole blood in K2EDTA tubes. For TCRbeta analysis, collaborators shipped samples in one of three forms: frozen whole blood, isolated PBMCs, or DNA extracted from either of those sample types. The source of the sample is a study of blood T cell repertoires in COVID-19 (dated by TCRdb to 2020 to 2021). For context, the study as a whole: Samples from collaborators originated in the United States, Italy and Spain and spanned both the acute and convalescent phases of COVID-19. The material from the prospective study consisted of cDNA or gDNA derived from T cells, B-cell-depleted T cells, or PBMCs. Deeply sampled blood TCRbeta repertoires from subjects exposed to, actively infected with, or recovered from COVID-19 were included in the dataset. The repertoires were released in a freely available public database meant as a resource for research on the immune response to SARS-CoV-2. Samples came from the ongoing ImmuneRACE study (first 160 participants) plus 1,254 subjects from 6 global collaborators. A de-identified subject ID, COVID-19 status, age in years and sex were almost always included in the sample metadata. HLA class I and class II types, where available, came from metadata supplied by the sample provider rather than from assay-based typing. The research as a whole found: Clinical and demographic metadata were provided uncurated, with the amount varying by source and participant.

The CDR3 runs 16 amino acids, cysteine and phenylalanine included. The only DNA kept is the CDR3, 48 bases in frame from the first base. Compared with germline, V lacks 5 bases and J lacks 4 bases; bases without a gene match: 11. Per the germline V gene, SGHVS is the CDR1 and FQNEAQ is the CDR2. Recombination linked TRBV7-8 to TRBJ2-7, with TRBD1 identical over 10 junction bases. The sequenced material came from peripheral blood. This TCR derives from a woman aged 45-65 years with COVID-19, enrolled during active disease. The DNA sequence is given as TGTGCCAGCAGCCCGGGAGGGACAGGGGCCGAGTACGAGCAGTACTTC. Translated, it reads CASSPGGTGAEYEQYF. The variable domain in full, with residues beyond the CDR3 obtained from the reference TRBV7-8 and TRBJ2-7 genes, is GAGVSQSPRYKVAKRGQDVALRCDPISGHVSLFWYQQALGQGPEFLTYFQNEAQLDKSGLPSDRFFAERPEGSVSTLKIQRTQQEDSAVYLCASSPGGTGAEYEQYFGPGTRLTVT.